One sample yielded the 5 T cell receptor beta chains listed below, sequenced in a study of cytomegalovirus exposure and HLA in healthy donors listed by TCRdb under 2017. The library was made by the immunoSEQ multiplex PCR assay. The multiplex PCR relied on a mix of 60 forward primers for TCR Vbeta segments and 13 reverse primers for TCR Jbeta segments. TCRdb obtained this table from immuneACCESS and retained in-frame rearrangements with V and J assigned. These tables miss some clones; where compared with another copy, unresolved V genes account for less than half of the shortfall, and the remainder is unexplained. The sample table holds 100,000 to 150,000 clones, of which approximately 78% were seen once. The ten most abundant clones make up approximately 1% of the sample. The sample taken for sequencing was PBMCs. All receptors derive from a woman in her 30s in good health and CMV-seronegative.

The V and J genes are TRBV7-9 and TRBJ2-5; D is undetermined. Trimming left V 1 base short and J 5 bases short, with 14 bases between. Germline V gives CDR1 SEHNR, CDR2 FQNEAQ (reference sequence). The length of the CDR3 is 15 residues. The CDR3 coding sequence is TGTGCCAGCAGCTTAGTAATGGTAGCCTCGGAGACCCAGTACTTC. Translating gives CASSLVMVASETQYF.

The CDR3 DNA follows: TGCGCCAGCAGCCAAGTTGCGGGACCCAGGACCCCTTATAGCAATCAGCCCCAGCATTTT. Translation gives CASSQVAGPRTPYSNQPQHF. V gene TRBV4-3 combines with J gene TRBJ1-5; possibly TRBD1 for D (5 bases). Per germline, CDR1 LGHNA and CDR2 YSLEER. The CDR3 is made up of 20 amino acids. V dropped 1 base and J dropped 0 bases, with 22 bases sitting between them.

The chain uses TRBV15 and TRBJ1-2, with TRBD1 matching 7 bases. Per germline, CDR1 LNHNV and CDR2 YYDKDF (reference sequence). This CDR3 comprises 17 residues. The V segment lost 3 bases and the J segment 2 bases; nucleotides outside the gene matches: 12. The CDR3 spells CATSSPSPLTGNYGYTF. The DNA for the CDR3 is TGTGCCACCAGCAGCCCCAGCCCCTTGACAGGGAACTATGGCTACACCTTC.

The rearrangement uses TRBV5-5 and TRBJ1-2; D gene unclear. Trimming removed 2 bases at V and 0 bases at J, with 11 bases between. The CDR3 contains 15 residues. CDR1 SGHKS and CDR2 YYEKEE come from the germline V gene (reference sequence). CDR3 nucleotides: TGTGCCAGCAGCTTATATGAATCAGCTAACTATGGCTACACCTTC. Protein: CASSLYESANYGYTF.

In this sample, this clone turned up a few times. The rearrangement links TRBV4-1 to TRBJ2-1, with 11 bases identical to TRBD2. V lost 3 bases, J lost 6 bases, and 7 bases stayed unmatched. The CDR3 totals 16 residues. Germline CDR1 MGHRA, CDR2 YSYEKL. The CDR3 DNA follows: TGCGCCAGCAGCCAGCTTGGGACTAGCGGCATCAATGAGCAGTTCTTC. Residues: CASSQLGTSGINEQFF.